The text below deals with one TCR beta chain. TCRdb ran MiXCR on the 5' RACE reads and lists one entry per CDR3 protein. This sample has 450,000 to 650,000 distinct CDR3 sequences, with about 13% found just once. The sample is drawn from a study of T cells after yellow fever vaccination. Study context: Each low-cell-number fraction was prepared by means of SMART-Seq v4 Ultra Low Input.

Germline lookup yields CDR1 MNHEY and CDR2 SVGAGI. The CDR3 loop spans 15 amino acids. Trimming took 1 base from V and 1 from J, leaving 10 bases between them. This receptor was taken from a young man who received the YFV17D yellow fever vaccine. The chain has TRBV6-5 and TRBJ1-2; D is unresolved. The input for sequencing was PBMCs, taken on the day of the yellow fever booster vaccination. The CDR3 here is CASSYLRGSNYGYTF. As DNA, the CDR3 is TGTGCCAGCAGTTACTTGCGTGGCAGTAACTATGGCTACACCTTC.